One and the same sample provided the 11 T cell receptor beta chains below, sequenced in a study of blood T cell repertoires in COVID-19. Assay: immunoSEQ multiplex PCR; the TCRdb copy retains only in-frame clones and omits some. The repertoire includes 110,000 to 150,000 clones, about four fifths of them detected once, and less than 5% sits in the top ten. The sequencing input was peripheral blood. All receptors derive from a woman aged 70 to 79 with COVID-19, enrolled during active disease.

This chain joins TRBV3-1 (or the pseudogene TRBV3-2) and TRBJ1-2; D remains ambiguous. Germline loops: CDR1 LGHDT, CDR2 YNNKEL (reference sequence). The CDR3 has 14 amino acids. Trimming took 1 base from V and 1 from J, leaving 7 bases between them. The CDR3 bases are TGTGCCAGCAGCCAAGGGGCCGGTAACTATGGCTACACCTTC. Translated, it gives CASSQGAGNYGYTF.

The CDR3 loop reads CASSDTSSYNSPLHF. CDR3 nucleotides: TGTGCCAGCAGTGACACAAGCTCCTATAATTCACCCCTCCACTTT. The V gene is TRBV6-1, the J gene TRBJ1-6; no definite D call. Looked up from germline, CDR1 is MNHNS and CDR2 is SASEGT. Deletions cut 3 bases from V and 0 bases from J, with 6 bases between. This CDR3 spans 15 amino acids.

The V and J genes are TRBV5-1 and TRBJ2-7, with 7 bases aligning to TRBD1. This CDR3 has 13 amino acids. Trimming at V came to 0 bases and at J to 7 bases, leaving 4 bases not matched to a gene. The germline V gene has CDR1 SGHRS and CDR2 YFSETQ. The CDR3 DNA follows: TGCGCCAGCAGCTTGGGGAAGGGGGCGGAGCAGTACTTC. Amino acids: CASSLGKGAEQYF.

The gene calls are TRBV6-5 and TRBJ2-7; TRBD1 aligns across 9 bases. The ends lost 0 bases at V and 4 bases at J; junction bases unmatched: 1. This CDR3 contains 14 residues. CDR1 and CDR2 from the germline V gene are MNHEY and SVGAGI. The DNA of the CDR3 is TGTGCCAGCAGTTACTCGACAGGGGGTTACGAGCAGTACTTC. Amino acid sequence: CASSYSTGGYEQYF.

The chain is built from TRBV19 and TRBJ2-7; TRBD1 is a possible D gene (6 bases). CDR1 and CDR2 from the germline V gene are LNHDA and SQIVND (reference sequence). V was pared by 2 bases and J by 6 bases, with 17 bases between. The CDR3 length is 15 residues. CDR3 amino acids: CASSIQTGSSGEQYF. In nucleotides, the CDR3 is TGTGCCAGTAGTATACAAACAGGGAGCTCAGGCGAGCAGTACTTC.

The rearrangement links TRBV9 to TRBJ2-3, with 10 bases identical to TRBD2. The length of the CDR3 is 16 residues. Germline-derived CDR1 and CDR2 are SGDLS and YYNGEE. V was clipped by 0 bases and J by 4 bases; unmatched bases: 5. The CDR3 sequence: CASSVGSSGGSDTQYF. CDR3 sequence (DNA): TGTGCCAGCAGCGTAGGATCTAGCGGGGGCTCAGATACGCAGTATTTT.

The V and J genes are TRBV7-2 and TRBJ1-1; D possibly corresponds to TRBD1 (5 bases). The germline CDR1 and CDR2 sequences are SGHTA and FQGNSA. Trimming took off 5 bases at V and 4 bases at J, with 14 bases between the two ends. The CDR3 is made up of 14 amino acids. The CDR3 region has the DNA TGTGCCAGCAGCCGCGGGGGAGATATCACTGAAGCTTTCTTT. Translation: CASSRGGDITEAFF.

The chain employs TRBV12-2 and TRBJ1-5. TRBV12-2 counts as a pseudogene. The CDR3 has 18 amino acids. DNA of the CDR3: TGTGCAAGTCGCCCAACCGGCGGGGGACTTAGGATCAATCAGCCCCAGCATTTT. The encoded protein is CASRPTGGGLRINQPQHF.

V and J are TRBV6-2 or TRBV6-3 and TRBJ2-3; TRBD2 aligns across 11 bases. Unmatched junction bases numbered 8, after V lost 4 bases and J lost 5 bases. The CDR3 is made up of 16 amino acids. The germline gives CDR1 MNHEY, CDR2 SVGEGT. The CDR3 loop is CASSSWGGTSGDTQYF. CDR3 DNA: TGTGCCAGCAGTTCCTGGGGGGGGACTAGCGGAGATACGCAGTATTTT.

The V call is TRBV24-1, the J call TRBJ2-1; 8 positions match TRBD1. The CDR3 spans 16 residues. Trimming took 4 bases from V and 8 from J; bases not matched to a gene: 12. The germline V gene has CDR1 KGHDR and CDR2 SFDVKD. CDR3 in amino acids: CATSDLDRGLKDEQFF. The CDR3 DNA sequence: TGTGCCACCAGTGACCTCGACAGGGGTCTCAAAGATGAGCAGTTCTTC.

This chain links TRBV19 with TRBJ1-3; no reliable D call. Germline CDR1 LNHDA, CDR2 SQIVND (reference sequence). The CDR3 contains 14 residues. V was trimmed by 3 bases and J by 2 bases, leaving 8 bases between them. CDR3 sequence: CASSISGAGNTIYF. The CDR3 DNA sequence: TGTGCCAGTAGTATTTCGGGAGCTGGAAACACCATATATTTT.